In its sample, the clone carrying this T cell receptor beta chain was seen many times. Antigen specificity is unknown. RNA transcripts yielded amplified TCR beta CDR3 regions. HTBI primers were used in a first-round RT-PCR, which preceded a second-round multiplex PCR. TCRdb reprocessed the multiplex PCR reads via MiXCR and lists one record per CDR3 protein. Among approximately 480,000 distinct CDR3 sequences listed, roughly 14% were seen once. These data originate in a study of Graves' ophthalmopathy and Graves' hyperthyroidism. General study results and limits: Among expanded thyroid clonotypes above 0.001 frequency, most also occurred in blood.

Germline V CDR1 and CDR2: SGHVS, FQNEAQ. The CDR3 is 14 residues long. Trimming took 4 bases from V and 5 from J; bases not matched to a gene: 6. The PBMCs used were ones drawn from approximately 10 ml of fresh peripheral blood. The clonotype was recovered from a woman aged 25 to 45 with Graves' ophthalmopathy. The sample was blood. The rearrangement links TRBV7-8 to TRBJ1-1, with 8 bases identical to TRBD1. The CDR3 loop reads CASSSAGGRTEAFF. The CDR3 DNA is TGTGCCAGCAGCTCAGCAGGGGGCCGAACTGAAGCTTTCTTT.